These 9 T cell receptor beta chains share one sample of origin, sequenced in a study of Ad26.COV2.S vaccination and SARS-CoV-2 variants. Assay used: immunoSEQ multiplex PCR; TCRdb lists only in-frame clones, some missing. The data hold some 420,000 clones, with around nine tenths observed a single time. Treatment defined: approximately 18 received Ad26.COV2.S at low or high dose, single or two shots; about 5 received placebo; per-sample allocation not given. Repertoires come from day 63 after the first vaccine or placebo injection. Specimen: peripheral blood, collected in a trial of Ad26.COV2.S vaccine versus placebo. The receptor set was obtained from a person between 18 and 59 years old who received the Ad26.COV2.S COVID-19 vaccine or a placebo.

V and J are TRBV28 and TRBJ1-2, with D uncertain. Germline V gene lookup returns CDR1 MDHEN and CDR2 SYDVKM. The CDR3 is made up of 13 amino acids. Trimming took 6 bases from V and 1 from J, leaving 9 bases between them. The CDR3 DNA follows: TGTGCCAGCAGGCCCGGTTTTAACTATGGCTACACCTTC. Translating it yields CASRPGFNYGYTF.

The CDR3 loop is CASSFVGVRVGGELFF. As DNA, the CDR3 is TGTGCCAGCAGCTTTGTCGGTGTCAGGGTCGGCGGGGAGCTGTTTTTT. This sequence joins TRBV7-9 and TRBJ2-2; tentatively, D is TRBD1 (5 bases). Per the germline V gene, CDR1 is SEHNR and CDR2 is FQNEAQ (reference sequence). This CDR3 comprises 16 residues. V was trimmed by 3 bases and J by 7 bases, leaving 18 bases between them. The full variable domain, completed using reference TRBV7-9 and TRBJ2-2, is DTGVSQNPRHKITKRGQNVTFRCDPISEHNRLYWYRQTLGQGPEFLTYFQNEAQLEKSRLLSDRFSAERPKGSFSTLEIQRTEQGDSAMYLCASSFVGVRVGGELFFGEGSRLTVL.

J is TRBJ2-3 and V is TRBV6-6; D is ambiguous. CDR1 is MNHNY and CDR2 is SVGAGI in the germline V gene (reference sequence). The V gene lost 5 bases and the J gene lost 2 bases, with 11 bases spanning the gap. The length of the CDR3 is 14 residues. The CDR3 coding sequence is TGTGCCAGCAGTGACCCGTACCCCACAGATACGCAGTATTTT. It specifies CASSDPYPTDTQYF.

The genes are TRBV30 and TRBJ1-1; unclear D gene. The germline V and J ends were trimmed by 2 bases and 0 bases, with 7 bases remaining between them. This CDR3 is 13 amino acids long. From germline, CDR1 is GTSNPN and CDR2 SVGIG (reference sequence). CDR3 residues: CAWSLGMNTEAFF. DNA of the CDR3: TGTGCCTGGAGTTTGGGGATGAACACTGAAGCTTTCTTT.

The V gene is TRBV28, the J gene TRBJ1-2; 9 bases fit TRBD1. The CDR3 loop spans 15 amino acids. J gave up 4 bases and V 5 bases, and 8 bases lay outside the gene matches. The germline V gene encodes CDR1 MDHEN and CDR2 SYDVKM. CDR3 DNA sequence: TGTGCCAGCAGTCTACCCCCGGGACAGGGCTATGGCTACACCTTC. This gives the protein CASSLPPGQGYGYTF.

This clone was recorded only once. The V and J genes are TRBV4-1 and TRBJ1-6; D is undetermined. The CDR3 runs 13 residues. Germline V gives CDR1 MGHRA, CDR2 YSYEKL. V was cut by 0 bases and J by 9 bases, with 6 bases left in between. The CDR3 DNA reads TGCGCCAGCAGCCAAGACCCGTTTTCACCCCTCCACTTT. Amino acids: CASSQDPFSPLHF.

This chain links TRBV16 with TRBJ2-7, with D tentatively TRBD2 (6 bases). Germline CDR1 is KGHSY and CDR2 is FQNENV. CDR3 size: 14 residues. V dropped 2 bases and J dropped 0 bases, with 8 bases sitting between them. For the CDR3, the DNA is TGTGCCAGCAGCCAAGGCGGGGCCTCCTACGAGCAGTACTTC. Its protein product is CASSQGGASYEQYF. The full variable domain, rest sourced from reference TRBV16 and TRBJ2-7, is GEEVAQTPKHLVRGEGQKAKLYCAPIKGHSYVFWYQQVLKNEFKFLISFQNENVFDETGMPKERFSAKCLPNSPCSLEIQATKLEDSAVYFCASSQGGASYEQYFGPGTRLTVT.

The rearrangement links TRBV6-4 to TRBJ1-2; a possible D gene is TRBD1 (5 bases). Germline V gene sequence: CDR1 MRHNA, CDR2 SNTAGT. V gave up 0 bases and J gave up 8 bases, with 13 bases separating them. This CDR3 has 14 amino acids. CDR3 protein: CASSDSGGANGYTF. CDR3 nucleotides: TGTGCCAGCAGTGACTCGGGAGGGGCTAACGGCTACACCTTC.

The chain recombines TRBV28 with TRBJ1-5, with D hard to call. Germline-derived CDR1 and CDR2 are MDHEN and SYDVKM. V lost 7 bases to trimming and J lost 9 bases, with 13 bases between them. The length of the CDR3 is 12 residues. As DNA, the CDR3 is TGTGCCAGCAATCGTCGGCACCGGCCCCAGCATTTT. Translated, it gives CASNRRHRPQHF.